This T cell receptor beta chain was captured by sequencing in a study of immune characteristics of hereditary and idiopathic chronic pancreatitis. Describing the broader study: The study examined local immune cells and TCRbeta repertoires in the pancreas in hereditary and idiopathic chronic pancreatitis, using control pancreases from organ donors for comparison. In total, roughly five control pancreases, roughly seven hereditary chronic pancreatitis pancreases and 6 idiopathic chronic pancreatitis pancreases underwent TCRbeta sequencing. Minimal in vitro experimental manipulation of pancreas-infiltrating T cells was the reason the gDNA-based approach was selected. The paper as a whole reports these results and caveats: Vbeta-Jbeta gene family usage, including TRBV10, TRBV19, TRBV23 and TRBV5, differed between hereditary and idiopathic chronic pancreatitis. Because patient tissue could be obtained only at the time of TPIAT, immune findings may have been influenced by differences in disease duration. Significantly increased TCRbeta repertoire diversity and reduced clonality were observed in both chronic pancreatitis groups relative to controls. Numbers of productive TCR rearrangements correlated positively with disease severity scores among 13 chronic pancreatitis patients. The study did not include chronic pancreatitis caused by alcohol use.

Library preparation employed the immunoSEQ multiplex PCR assay. The TCRbeta CDR3 region and neighboring sequences were amplified from pancreatic genomic DNA and then sequenced. As for the original processing: Repertoire diversity was assessed as a mean normalized Shannon-Wiener index, together with productive clonality and counts of productive rearrangements. Control and chronic pancreatitis repertoire metrics were compared by means of the nonparametric Mann-Whitney U test. A clonotype counted as shared when its CDR3beta sequence had identical amino acid composition and length across subjects. In TCRdb, the immuneACCESS table is reduced to in-frame sequences with V and J assigned. These tables do not hold every clone; where another copy was compared, an unresolved V gene accounts for under half, and the others remain unexplained. V and J calls and clone size are as listed in that table; D and trimming were resolved from the DNA. The sample table records about 1,700 clones; 70% to 80% of these occur just once. The ten largest clones represent around 7.7% of the sample.

Trimming leaves V shorter by 3 bases and J shorter by 7 bases, with the junction holding 9 bases beyond the gene matches. The CDR3 covers 15 residues, taking in both the cysteine and the phenylalanine. The DNA shown is the 45-base CDR3, in frame from base 1. CDR1 SGHNT and CDR2 YYREEE were looked up in the germline V gene (reference sequence). Patients undergoing total pancreatectomy with islet autotransplantation (TPIAT) were the source of the chronic pancreatitis pancreas tissue. The chronic pancreatitis patients who were included had no known history of diabetes. For TCRbeta sequencing, genomic DNA was extracted directly from bulk pancreas tissue without sorting T cells. At two US centers, pancreas tissues from patients and organ donors were collected on a consecutive basis. A note on this clone: It has no known antigen specificity. Per-base qualities were not stored, and no clone one base away is much larger.

The sequencing sample was made of pancreas tissue with hereditary chronic pancreatitis. The sequence came from a human donor with chronic pancreatitis. The rearranged segments are TRBV5-4 and TRBJ2-1, and TRBD2 matches 8 of the central bases. The nucleotides are TGTGCCAGCAGCTCCCGGGGAGCTAGCGGGAATGAGCAGTTCTTC. The encoded protein is CASSSRGASGNEQFF. The CDR3 plus the reference TRBV5-4 and TRBJ2-1 genes for the other parts give the full variable domain: ETGVTQSPTHLIKTRGQQVTLRCSSQSGHNTVSWYQQALGQGPQFIFQYYREEENGRGNFPPRFSGLQFPNYSSELNVNALELDDSALYLCASSSRGASGNEQFFGPGTRLTVL.